The following is a T cell receptor (delta chain) sequence with its context. This clone has more than one count but fewer than ten. No cognate antigen has been identified for it. The record has no base qualities; no much larger clone is one base away. Other DNA sequences within the sample encode an identical CDR3. The data originate from a study of gamma-delta chains in newborns, infants, children (dated by TCRdb to between 2018 and 2020). In terms of the full investigation: In the study title, it is stated that polyclonal expansion of innate gammadelta T cells is driven by microbial exposure immediately after birth. Right after human newborns were born, the researchers looked at the way microbial exposure shaped their populations of innate gammadelta T cells.

From a lookup of the germline V gene, CDR1 and CDR2 are TSWWSYY and QGS. There are 23 amino acids in the CDR3, from cysteine to phenylalanine inclusive. The only DNA kept is the CDR3, 69 bases in frame from the first base. Trimming costs V 0 bases and J 0 bases, and their ends lie 32 bases apart. Sequencing used an Illumina MiSeq. TCRdb reanalyzed the public reads with the CATT caller, and identical DNA sequences were merged afterwards. The sample contains over 5,000 delta-chain clones, just over 14% of them found a single time. The top ten clonotypes cover about 25% of the sample. The sequenced sample was blood, obtained at baseline. This sequence was found in a child who was a newborn, infant or young child, either healthy, febrile or measles-vaccinated (not recorded which). Rearrangement joined TRDV1 to TRDJ1; the D gene is perhaps TRDD3, from 6 matching bases. The DNA reads TGTGCTCTTGGGGAACTAAACACCCCGGTAGGACCGGAGTCTGGGGATCACACCGATAAACTCATCTTT. This is translated as CALGELNTPVGPESGDHTDKLIF.